The 12 T cell receptor beta chains given below trace back to one sample, sequenced in a study of cytomegalovirus exposure and HLA in healthy donors. This PCR relied on a set of 60 Vbeta primers and 13 Jbeta primers. The method was immunoSEQ multiplex PCR; TCRdb's version includes in-frame clones alone and lacks a portion of them. The table has fewer than 200,000 clones, over 75% seen once. The sample comprised PBMCs. The receptors here all came from a woman aged 50 to 60 in good health and CMV-seropositive.

The chain links TRBV7-9 to TRBJ2-7; D unclear. Trimming took off 2 bases at V and 2 bases at J, with 10 bases between the two ends. CDR1 SEHNR and CDR2 FQNEAQ come from the germline V gene (reference sequence). The CDR3 spans 14 residues. This chain's CDR3 is CASSLIERPYEQYF. The CDR3 DNA is TGTGCCAGCAGCTTAATTGAGCGTCCCTACGAGCAGTACTTC.

This chain connects TRBV10-3 to TRBJ1-5; D perhaps matches TRBD1 (6 bases). The CDR3 runs to 13 residues. CDR1 and CDR2 from the germline V gene are ENHRY and SYGVKD. Trimming removed 8 bases from V and 5 bases from J, with 13 bases in between. The CDR3 nucleotides read TGTGCCATCCGGACAGCCCGGGATCAGCCCCAGCATTTT. It specifies CAIRTARDQPQHF.

The chain links TRBV5-1 to TRBJ2-3, with 11 bases lining up with TRBD2. The CDR3 is 16 amino acids. V shed 0 bases, J shed 5 bases, and the junction held 5 bases outside the gene matches. Germline CDR1 is SGHRS and CDR2 is YFSETQ. The CDR3 protein is CASSLALGTSGDTQYF. As DNA, the CDR3 is TGCGCCAGCAGCTTGGCCTTAGGGACTAGCGGAGATACGCAGTATTTT.

This clone was detected once. The chain combines TRBV6-5 with TRBJ1-2, with 9 bases matching TRBD1. With 6 bases clipped from V and 3 bases from J, the junction kept 8 bases outside the gene matches. Germline V gene data show CDR1 as MNHEY and CDR2 as SVGAGI. CDR3 length: 15 amino acids. The CDR3 DNA reads as TGTGCCAGCAGACAGGGGGACAGGGAGGACTATGGCTACACCTTC. It is translated as CASRQGDREDYGYTF.

The chain recombines TRBV7-9 with TRBJ1-1, with D perhaps TRBD1 (5 bases). The ends were cut back, 8 bases at V and 0 bases at J, with 13 bases in the middle. The CDR3 has 14 residues. Germline CDR1 is SEHNR and CDR2 is FQNEAQ (reference sequence). Written as DNA, the CDR3 is TGTGCCAGCCGGGACTTTCGTATGAACACTGAAGCTTTCTTT. Its translation is CASRDFRMNTEAFF.

The gene calls are TRBV4-1 and TRBJ2-1, with D possibly matching TRBD1 (6 bases). Trimming shortened V by 0 bases and J by 7 bases, and 16 bases separated the two germline ends. The CDR3 contains 16 residues. Germline CDR1 and CDR2: MGHRA and YSYEKL. The CDR3 spells CASSQDPYRVSNEQFF. CDR3 coding DNA: TGCGCCAGCAGCCAAGACCCCTACAGGGTTTCAAATGAGCAGTTCTTC.

V and J are TRBV5-1 and TRBJ2-5, with TRBD1 matching 10 bases. CDR3 length equals 15 residues. Germline V gene lookup returns CDR1 SGHRS and CDR2 YFSETQ. The V segment lost 4 bases and the J segment 3 bases; nucleotides outside the gene matches: 6. CDR3 sequence: CASSRTGTGEETQYF. CDR3 nucleotides: TGCGCCAGCAGCCGCACCGGGACAGGGGAAGAGACCCAGTACTTC. Full variable domain (rest looked up from reference TRBV5-1 and TRBJ2-5): KAGVTQTPRYLIKTRGQQVTLSCSPISGHRSVSWYQQTPGQGLQFLFEYFSETQRNKGNFPGRFSGRQFSNSRSEMNVSTLELGDSALYLCASSRTGTGEETQYFGPGTRLLVL.

The genes are TRBV6-1 and TRBJ2-7; D is possibly TRBD2 (6 bases). Germline V lookup: CDR1 MNHNS, CDR2 SASEGT. V was pared by 2 bases and J by 7 bases, with 12 bases between. The CDR3 runs 13 residues. CDR3 coding DNA: TGTGCCAGCAGTGAACGGGATGGGAGGGAGCAGTACTTC. Its protein product is CASSERDGREQYF.

The chain combines TRBV2 with TRBJ2-5; maybe TRBD2 (6 bases). Germline assignment: CDR1 SNHLY and CDR2 FYNNEI. The CDR3 has 13 residues. V was pared by 3 bases and J by 7 bases, with 12 bases between. The CDR3 DNA is TGTGCCAGCAGTGAGGGACTCCCACCGACCCAGTACTTC. It is translated as CASSEGLPPTQYF.

V gene TRBV5-6 combines with J gene TRBJ1-5; D remains ambiguous. With 0 bases removed from V and 8 bases from J, the gap between germline ends came to 6 bases. The germline CDR1 and CDR2 sequences are SGHDT and YYEEEE. The CDR3 runs to 12 residues. CDR3 in amino acids: CASSLGAEPQHF. CDR3 DNA sequence: TGTGCCAGCAGCTTGGGAGCGGAGCCCCAGCATTTT.

This clone was detected ten times or more. V gene TRBV29-1 combines with J gene TRBJ1-1, with D uncertain. The CDR3 length is 10 residues. Germline loops: CDR1 SQVTM, CDR2 ANQGSEA. The ends were cut back, 6 bases at V and 8 bases at J, with 10 bases in the middle. This CDR3 is CSVDTGEAFF. In DNA form, the CDR3 reads TGCAGCGTGGATACGGGGGAAGCTTTCTTT.

The V and J genes are TRBV2 and TRBJ2-7; 7 bases fit TRBD1. V was clipped by 6 bases and J by 0 bases; unmatched bases: 5. Germline V gene sequence: CDR1 SNHLY, CDR2 FYNNEI. This CDR3 spans 14 amino acids. The CDR3 sequence is CASRLQGSSYEQYF. CDR3 sequence (DNA): TGTGCCAGCAGGCTACAGGGGTCCTCCTACGAGCAGTACTTC.